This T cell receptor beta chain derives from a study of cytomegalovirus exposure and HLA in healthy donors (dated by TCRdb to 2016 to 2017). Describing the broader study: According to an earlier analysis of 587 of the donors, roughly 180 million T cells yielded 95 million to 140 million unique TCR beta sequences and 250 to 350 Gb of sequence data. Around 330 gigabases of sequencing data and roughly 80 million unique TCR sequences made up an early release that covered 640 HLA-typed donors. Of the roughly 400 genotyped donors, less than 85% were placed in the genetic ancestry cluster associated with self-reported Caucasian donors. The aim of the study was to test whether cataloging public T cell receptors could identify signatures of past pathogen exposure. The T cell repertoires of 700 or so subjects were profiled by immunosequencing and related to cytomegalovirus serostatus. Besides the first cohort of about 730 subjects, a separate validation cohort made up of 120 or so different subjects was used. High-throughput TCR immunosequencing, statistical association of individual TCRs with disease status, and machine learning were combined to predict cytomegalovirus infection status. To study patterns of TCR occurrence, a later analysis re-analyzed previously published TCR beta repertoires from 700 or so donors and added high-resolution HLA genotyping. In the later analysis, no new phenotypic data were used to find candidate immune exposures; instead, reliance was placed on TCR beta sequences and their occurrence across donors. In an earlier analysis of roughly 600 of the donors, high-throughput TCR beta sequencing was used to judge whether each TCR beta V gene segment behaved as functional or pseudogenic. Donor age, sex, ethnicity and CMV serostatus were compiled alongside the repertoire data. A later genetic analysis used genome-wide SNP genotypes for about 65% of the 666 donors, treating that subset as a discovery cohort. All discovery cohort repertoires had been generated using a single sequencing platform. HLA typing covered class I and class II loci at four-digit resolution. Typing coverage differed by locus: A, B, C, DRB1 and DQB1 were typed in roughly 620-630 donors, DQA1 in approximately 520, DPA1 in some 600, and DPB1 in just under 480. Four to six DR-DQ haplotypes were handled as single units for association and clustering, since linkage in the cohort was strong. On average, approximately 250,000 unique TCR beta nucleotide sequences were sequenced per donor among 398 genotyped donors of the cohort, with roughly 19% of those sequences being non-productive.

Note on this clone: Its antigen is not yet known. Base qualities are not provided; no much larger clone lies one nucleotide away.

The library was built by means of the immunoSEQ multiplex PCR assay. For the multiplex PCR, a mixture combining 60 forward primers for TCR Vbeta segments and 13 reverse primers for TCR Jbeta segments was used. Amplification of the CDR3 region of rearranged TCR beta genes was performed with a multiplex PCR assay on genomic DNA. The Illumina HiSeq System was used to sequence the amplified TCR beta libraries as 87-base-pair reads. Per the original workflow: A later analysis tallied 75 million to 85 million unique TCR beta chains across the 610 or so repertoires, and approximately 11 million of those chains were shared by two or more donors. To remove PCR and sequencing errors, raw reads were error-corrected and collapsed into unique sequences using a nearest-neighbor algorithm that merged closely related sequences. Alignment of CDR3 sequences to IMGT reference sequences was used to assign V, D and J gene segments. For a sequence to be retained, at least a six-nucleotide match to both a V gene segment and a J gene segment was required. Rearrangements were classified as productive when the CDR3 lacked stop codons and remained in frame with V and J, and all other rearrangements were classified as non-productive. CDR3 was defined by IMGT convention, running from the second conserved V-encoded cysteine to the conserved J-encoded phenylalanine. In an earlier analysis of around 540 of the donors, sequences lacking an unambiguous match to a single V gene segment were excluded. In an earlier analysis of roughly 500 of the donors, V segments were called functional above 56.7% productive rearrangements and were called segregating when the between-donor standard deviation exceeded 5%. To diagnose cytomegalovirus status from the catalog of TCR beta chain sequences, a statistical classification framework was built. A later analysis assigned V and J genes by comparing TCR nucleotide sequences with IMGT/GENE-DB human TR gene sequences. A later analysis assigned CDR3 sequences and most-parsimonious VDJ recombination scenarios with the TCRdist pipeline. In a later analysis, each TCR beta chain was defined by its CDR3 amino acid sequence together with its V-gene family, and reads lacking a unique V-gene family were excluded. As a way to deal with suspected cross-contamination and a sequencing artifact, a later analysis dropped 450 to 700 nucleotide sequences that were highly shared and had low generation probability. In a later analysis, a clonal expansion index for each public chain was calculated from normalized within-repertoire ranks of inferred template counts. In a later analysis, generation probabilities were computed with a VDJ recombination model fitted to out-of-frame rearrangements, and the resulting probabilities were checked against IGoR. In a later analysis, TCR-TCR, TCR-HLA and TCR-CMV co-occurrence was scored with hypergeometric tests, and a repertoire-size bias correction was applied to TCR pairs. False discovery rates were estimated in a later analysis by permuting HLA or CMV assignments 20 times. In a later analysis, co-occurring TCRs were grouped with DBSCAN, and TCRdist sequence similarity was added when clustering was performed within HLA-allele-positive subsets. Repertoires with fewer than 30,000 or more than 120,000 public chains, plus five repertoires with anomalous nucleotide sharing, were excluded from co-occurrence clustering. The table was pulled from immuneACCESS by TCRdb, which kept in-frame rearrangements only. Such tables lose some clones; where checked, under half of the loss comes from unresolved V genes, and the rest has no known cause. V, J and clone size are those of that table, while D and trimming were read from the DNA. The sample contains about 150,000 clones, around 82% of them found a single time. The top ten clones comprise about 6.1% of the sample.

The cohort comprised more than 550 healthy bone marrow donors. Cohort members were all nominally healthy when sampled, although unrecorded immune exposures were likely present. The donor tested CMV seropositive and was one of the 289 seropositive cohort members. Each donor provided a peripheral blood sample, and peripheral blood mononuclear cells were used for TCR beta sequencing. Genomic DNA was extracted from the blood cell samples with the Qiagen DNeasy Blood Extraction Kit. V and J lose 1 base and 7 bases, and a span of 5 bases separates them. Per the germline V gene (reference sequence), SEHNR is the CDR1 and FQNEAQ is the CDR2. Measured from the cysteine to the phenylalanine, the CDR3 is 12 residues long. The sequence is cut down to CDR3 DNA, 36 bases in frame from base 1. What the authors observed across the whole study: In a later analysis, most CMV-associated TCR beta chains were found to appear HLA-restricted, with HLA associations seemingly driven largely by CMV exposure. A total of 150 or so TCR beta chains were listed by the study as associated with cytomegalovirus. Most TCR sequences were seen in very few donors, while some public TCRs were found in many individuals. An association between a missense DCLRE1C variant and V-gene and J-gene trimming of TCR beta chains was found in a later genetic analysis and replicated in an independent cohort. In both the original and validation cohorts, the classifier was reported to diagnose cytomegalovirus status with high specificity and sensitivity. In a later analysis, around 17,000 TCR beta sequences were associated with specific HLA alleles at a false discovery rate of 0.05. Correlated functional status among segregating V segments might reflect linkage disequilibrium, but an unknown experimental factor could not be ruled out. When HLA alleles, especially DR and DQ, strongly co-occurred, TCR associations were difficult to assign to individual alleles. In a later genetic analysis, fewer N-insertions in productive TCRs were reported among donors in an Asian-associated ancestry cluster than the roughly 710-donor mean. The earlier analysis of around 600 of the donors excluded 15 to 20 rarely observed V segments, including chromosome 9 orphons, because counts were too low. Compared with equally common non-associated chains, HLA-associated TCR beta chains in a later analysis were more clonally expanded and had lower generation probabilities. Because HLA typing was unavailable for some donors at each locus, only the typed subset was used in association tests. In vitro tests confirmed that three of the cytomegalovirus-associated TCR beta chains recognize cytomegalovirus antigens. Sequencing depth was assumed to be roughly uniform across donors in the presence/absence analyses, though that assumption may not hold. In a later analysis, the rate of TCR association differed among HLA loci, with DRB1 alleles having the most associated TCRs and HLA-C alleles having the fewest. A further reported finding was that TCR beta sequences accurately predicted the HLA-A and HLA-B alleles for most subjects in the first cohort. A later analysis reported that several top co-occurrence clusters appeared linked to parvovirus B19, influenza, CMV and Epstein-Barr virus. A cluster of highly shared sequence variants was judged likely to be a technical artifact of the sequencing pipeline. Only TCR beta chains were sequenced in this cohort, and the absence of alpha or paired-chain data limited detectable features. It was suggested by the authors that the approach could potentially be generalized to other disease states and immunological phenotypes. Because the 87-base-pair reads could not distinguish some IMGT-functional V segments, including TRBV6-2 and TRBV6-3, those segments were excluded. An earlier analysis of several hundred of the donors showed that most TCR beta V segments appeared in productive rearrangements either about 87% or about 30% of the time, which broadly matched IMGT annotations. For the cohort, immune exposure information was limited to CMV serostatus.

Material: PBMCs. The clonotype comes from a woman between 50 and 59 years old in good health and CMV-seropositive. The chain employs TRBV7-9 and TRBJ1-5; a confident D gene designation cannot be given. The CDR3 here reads CASSLGIQPQHF. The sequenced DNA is TGTGCCAGCAGCTTAGGTATACAGCCCCAGCATTTT.